These 28 T cell receptor beta chains share one sample of origin, sequenced in a study of T-cell reconstitution after alpha-beta-depleted transplantation in children. A library of TCRbeta sequences, prepared with unique molecular identifiers, was generated. MiXCR, applied by TCRdb to the PCR reads, yields one record per CDR3 protein. The sample has fewer than 700,000 distinct CDR3 sequences; 10% to 15% are singletons. The source was PBMCs, mostly from graft donor cells, collected 360 days after TCRalphabeta/CD19-depleted stem cell transplant. Receptor source: a male patient aged 10 to 17 who had a stem cell transplant for acute myeloid leukemia, so the T cells may come from the graft donor.

This clonotype was observed many times. The J gene is TRBJ2-1, the V gene TRBV6-2 or TRBV6-3, with a weak D call TRBD2 (6 bases). Trimming shortened V by 2 bases and J by 14 bases, and 13 bases separated the two germline ends. Germline V gene lookup returns CDR1 MNHEY and CDR2 SVGEGT. The CDR3 covers 12 residues. This chain's CDR3 is CASSYATGLEFF. CDR3 nucleotides: TGTGCCAGCAGTTACGCCACGGGACTGGAGTTCTTC.

The rearrangement links TRBV12-3 or TRBV12-4 to TRBJ1-1; the D gene is possibly TRBD1 (6 bases). This CDR3 has 14 amino acids. The V gene lost 0 bases and the J gene lost 3 bases, with 8 bases spanning the gap. CDR3 DNA: TGTGCCAGCAGTTTAGCGGGGGCGCACACTGAAGCTTTCTTT. Residues: CASSLAGAHTEAFF.

A few counts support this clonotype. The V gene is TRBV12-3 or TRBV12-4, the J gene TRBJ2-3; D gene uncertain. V gave up 3 bases and J gave up 0 bases, with 7 bases separating them. The CDR3 covers 14 residues. This CDR3 is CASSFSSSTDTQYF. Here the CDR3 DNA reads TGTGCCAGCAGTTTTTCCAGCAGCACAGATACGCAGTATTTT.

The chain has TRBV10-3 and TRBJ2-5, with 7 nucleotides matching TRBD1. Germline-derived CDR1 and CDR2 are ENHRY and SYGVKD. V lost 1 base to trimming and J lost 0 bases; unmatched junction nucleotides: 2. The CDR3 spans 15 residues. The CDR3 DNA sequence: TGTGCCATCAGTGAGTTACAGGGGTACCAAGAGACCCAGTACTTC. It specifies CAISELQGYQETQYF.

This clonotype was observed a handful of times. CDR3 protein: CASSFTEIGLADTQYF. The CDR3 DNA reads as TGTGCCAGCAGCTTTACCGAAATTGGCCTCGCCGATACGCAGTATTTT. J is TRBJ2-3 and V is TRBV28; D is ambiguous. The germline CDR1 and CDR2 sequences are MDHEN and SYDVKM. This CDR3 region has 16 residues. With 6 bases removed from V and 6 bases from J, the gap between germline ends came to 22 bases. Supplemented by reference TRBV28 and TRBJ2-3, the full variable domain reads DVKVTQSSRYLVKRTGEKVFLECVQDMDHENMFWYRQDPGLGLRLIYFSYDVKMKEKGDIPEGYSVSREKKERFSLILESASTNQTSMYLCASSFTEIGLADTQYFGPGTRLTVL.

This clonotype was seen repeatedly, ten times or more. The gene calls are TRBV5-1 and TRBJ2-7; D remains ambiguous. V lost 0 bases to trimming and J lost 2 bases, with 9 bases between them. Germline V gene sequence: CDR1 SGHRS, CDR2 YFSETQ. This CDR3 contains 14 residues. CDR3 residues: CASSLGYSTYEQYF. CDR3 DNA sequence: TGCGCCAGCAGCTTGGGATACAGCACCTACGAGCAGTACTTC.

The rearrangement links TRBV15 to TRBJ1-1; D remains unclear. Germline V gene data show CDR1 as LNHNV and CDR2 as YYDKDF (reference sequence). V was clipped by 1 base and J by 3 bases, with 9 bases between them. The CDR3 extends over 14 amino acids. DNA for the CDR3: TGTGCCACCAGCAGAGTTTGGACCGACACTGAAGCTTTCTTT. Its protein is CATSRVWTDTEAFF.

The gene calls are TRBV3-1 and TRBJ2-5; D remains ambiguous. This CDR3 region has 18 residues. Germline CDR1 reads LGHDT; CDR2 reads YNNKEL (reference sequence). The V and J ends lost 0 bases and 5 bases respectively, with 22 bases between them. The CDR3 sequence: CASSQDLKGPTSGETQYF. CDR3 nucleotides: TGTGCCAGCAGCCAAGATCTTAAGGGTCCTACCTCCGGGGAGACCCAGTACTTC.

The rearrangement joins TRBV12-3 or TRBV12-4 to TRBJ2-5; 8 nucleotides match TRBD1. V dropped 6 bases and J dropped 3; count of bases not matched to a gene: 9. The CDR3 totals 15 residues. CDR3 loop: CASSFDRGREETQYF. For the CDR3, the DNA is TGTGCCAGCAGCTTTGACAGGGGTAGGGAAGAGACCCAGTACTTC.

This chain links TRBV12-3 or TRBV12-4 with TRBJ1-3; 8 bases are a match to TRBD1. J lost 0 bases, V lost 2 bases, and 6 bases had no gene match. The CDR3 length is 17 residues. The DNA for the CDR3 is TGTGCCAGCAGTTTACGGTTGGGGACAGGCTCTGGAAACACCATATATTTT. Translated: CASSLRLGTGSGNTIYF.

This clonotype has only a few counts. This chain uses TRBV19 with TRBJ2-1, with 11 bases lining up with TRBD2. CDR3 size: 13 residues. Losses at the gene ends were 4 bases for V and 8 bases for J; bases not matched to a gene: 1. Germline V gene data show CDR1 as LNHDA and CDR2 as SQIVND (reference sequence). CDR3 in amino acids: CASSRLAGYEQFF. In DNA, the CDR3 is TGTGCCAGTAGTAGACTAGCGGGATATGAGCAGTTCTTC. Full variable domain (outside the CDR3, taken from reference TRBV19 and TRBJ2-1): DGGITQSPKYLFRKEGQNVTLSCEQNLNHDAMYWYRQDPGQGLRLIYYSQIVNDFQKGDIAEGYSVSREKKESFPLTVTSAQKNPTAFYLCASSRLAGYEQFFGPGTRLTVL.

The chain couples TRBV7-8 to TRBJ2-7; D is uncertain. The CDR3 loop spans 14 amino acids. Per germline, CDR1 SGHVS and CDR2 FQNEAQ. V was pared by 1 base and J by 0 bases, with 7 bases between. This CDR3 reads CASSLERISYEQYF. DNA of the CDR3: TGTGCCAGCAGCTTAGAGCGAATCTCCTACGAGCAGTACTTC.

This clonotype was counted many times. V gene TRBV14 combines with J gene TRBJ2-1, with unresolved D. V lost 4 bases and J lost 3, with 7 bases in between. Per the germline V gene, CDR1 is SGHDN and CDR2 is FVKESK. This CDR3 region has 13 residues. CDR3 in DNA: TGTGCCAGCAGCCGCTTCGACTACAATGAGCAGTTCTTC. Its protein product is CASSRFDYNEQFF.

This clonotype was observed at least ten times. The chain couples TRBV20-1 to TRBJ2-6; D is ambiguous. The length of the CDR3 is 13 residues. The germline CDR1 and CDR2 sequences are DFQATT and SNEGSKA (reference sequence). V lost 1 base and J lost 0, with 1 base in between. DNA for the CDR3: TGCAGTGCTAGAGGCTCTGGGGCCAACGTCCTGACTTTC. It codes for CSARGSGANVLTF.

The chain employs TRBV20-1 and TRBJ2-7; D perhaps matches TRBD2 (7 bases). Deletions cut 6 bases from V and 0 bases from J, with 18 bases between. CDR3 size: 15 residues. Germline CDR1 is DFQATT and CDR2 is SNEGSKA (reference sequence). DNA for the CDR3: TGCAGTGCCTCCCGGGGGGCAGGGGTCTCCTACGAGCAGTACTTC. This sequence encodes CSASRGAGVSYEQYF.

This clonotype turned up a few times. The chain recombines TRBV4-3 with TRBJ2-7, with D unclear. Trimming removed 1 base at V and 2 bases at J, with 6 bases between. Germline CDR1 and CDR2: LGHNA and YSLEER. The CDR3 consists of 13 residues. The CDR3 sequence is CASSQARTYEQYF. CDR3 DNA: TGCGCCAGCAGCCAAGCGCGGACCTACGAGCAGTACTTC.

This clonotype was seen more than once but under ten times. This chain links TRBV9 with TRBJ2-3; D tentatively fits TRBD1 or TRBD2 (5 bases each). Germline-derived CDR1 and CDR2 are SGDLS and YYNGEE. The CDR3 totals 18 residues. Trimming removed 2 bases from V and 2 bases from J, with 21 bases in between. CDR3 nucleotides: TGTGCCAGCAGCGTGGACCCCCGGGAACAGGTCTCCACAGATACGCAGTATTTT. It codes for CASSVDPREQVSTDTQYF.

This clonotype was seen at least ten times. The chain employs TRBV11-3 and TRBJ2-1; possibly TRBD1 for D (6 bases). CDR3 size: 21 residues. The germline V gene encodes CDR1 SGHNT and CDR2 YENEEA. With 2 bases removed from V and 0 bases from J, the gap between germline ends came to 26 bases. CDR3 protein: CASSLSARGGRQPSSYNEQFF. The CDR3 DNA reads TGTGCCAGCAGCTTATCAGCGAGAGGGGGAAGACAACCGAGCTCCTACAATGAGCAGTTCTTC.

This clonotype was found a few times. The chain combines TRBV7-3 with TRBJ2-7; 9 nucleotides line up with TRBD1. From germline, CDR1 is SGHTA and CDR2 FQGTGA. This CDR3 has 15 residues. J lost 0 bases, V lost 0 bases, and 0 bases had no gene match. The CDR3 DNA reads TGTGCCAGCAGCTTAACGGGACAGGGCTCCTACGAGCAGTACTTC. It translates to CASSLTGQGSYEQYF.

As DNA, the CDR3 is TGTGCCAGCAGGGACAGCCTCATGAACACTGAAGCTTTCTTT. It encodes CASRDSLMNTEAFF. V is TRBV28 and J is TRBJ1-1; a possible D gene is TRBD1 (6 bases). The CDR3 runs 14 residues. Germline V gives CDR1 MDHEN, CDR2 SYDVKM. V shed 6 bases and J shed 0 bases, with 11 bases lying between them.

This rearrangement joins TRBV7-3 to TRBJ2-1, with D unclear. The CDR3 covers 13 residues. Trimming pared 2 bases from V and 6 bases from J, leaving 8 bases between. Germline-derived CDR1 and CDR2 are SGHTA and FQGTGA. The CDR3 sequence is CASSLQLINEQFF. CDR3 coding DNA: TGTGCCAGCAGCTTACAACTCATCAATGAGCAGTTCTTC. Looking up the rest from reference TRBV7-3 and TRBJ2-1 gives the full variable domain: GAGVSQTPSNKVTEKGKYVELRCDPISGHTALYWYRQSLGQGPEFLIYFQGTGAADDSGLPNDRFFAVRPEGSVSTLKIQRTERGDSAVYLCASSLQLINEQFFGPGTRLTVL.

This rearrangement joins TRBV7-9 to TRBJ2-2, with D perhaps matching TRBD2 (6 bases). V was shortened by 1 base and J by 1 base, with 10 bases between the two germline ends. Germline assignment: CDR1 SEHNR and CDR2 FQNEAQ (reference sequence). The CDR3 is 16 residues long. As DNA, the CDR3 is TGTGCCAGCAGCTTAGAAGGAGGGGAGAACACCGGGGAGCTGTTTTTT. It is translated as CASSLEGGENTGELFF.

This clonotype was counted a few times. V and J are TRBV29-1 and TRBJ1-1, with D unclear. The V gene's germline CDR1 is SQVTM and CDR2 ANQGSEA. V was pared by 5 bases and J by 3 bases, with 4 bases between. The CDR3 runs to 10 residues. The CDR3 spells CSVKYTEAFF. The CDR3 region has the DNA TGCAGCGTTAAATACACTGAAGCTTTCTTT.

A few counts support this clonotype. The DNA for the CDR3 is TGTGCCAGCAGTTTGGCGACCCTTGCCTACGAGCAGTACTTC. This sequence encodes CASSLATLAYEQYF. The V and J genes are TRBV27 and TRBJ2-7; D unclear. The CDR3 has 14 amino acids. V lost 3 bases and J 2 bases, leaving 11 bases between the germline ends. From germline, CDR1 is MNHEY and CDR2 SMNVEV (reference sequence).

V gene TRBV4-3 combines with J gene TRBJ2-1, with 9 bases matching TRBD2. The CDR3 runs 18 residues. Per germline, CDR1 LGHNA and CDR2 YSLEER. Unmatched junction bases numbered 9, after V lost 1 base and J lost 2 bases. The CDR3 protein is CASSQGLAGGLPYNEQFF. Here the CDR3 DNA reads TGCGCCAGCAGCCAAGGTCTCGCGGGAGGGCTGCCCTACAATGAGCAGTTCTTC.

The chain is built from TRBV28 and TRBJ1-2; D not certain. The germline gives CDR1 MDHEN, CDR2 SYDVKM. The CDR3 is made up of 15 amino acids. V shed 11 bases and J shed 4 bases, with 23 bases lying between them. CDR3 in amino acids: CASLSAAREGYGYTF. The CDR3 nucleotides read TGTGCCTCCCTATCAGCAGCCCGCGAGGGCTATGGCTACACCTTC.

The chain links TRBV30 to TRBJ2-1, with 9 positions matching TRBD2. The trim removed 2 bases at V and 9 bases at J, leaving 11 bases unmatched. The CDR3 covers 15 residues. CDR1 and CDR2 (germline): GTSNPN, SVGIG (reference sequence). The CDR3, as DNA: TGTGCCTGGAGTCCCCGGCTAGCGGGGTTCACTGAGCAGTTCTTC. Translation gives CAWSPRLAGFTEQFF.

This chain links TRBV7-6 with TRBJ2-3; D possibly corresponds to TRBD1 (6 bases). Trimming cost V 5 bases and J 2 bases, with 17 bases left between them. CDR1 and CDR2 (germline): SGHVS, FNYEAQ. This CDR3 has 16 residues. Here the CDR3 reads CASSPAGHRVTDTQYF. The CDR3 DNA is TGTGCCAGCAGCCCCGCAGGGCACAGGGTCACAGATACGCAGTATTTT.